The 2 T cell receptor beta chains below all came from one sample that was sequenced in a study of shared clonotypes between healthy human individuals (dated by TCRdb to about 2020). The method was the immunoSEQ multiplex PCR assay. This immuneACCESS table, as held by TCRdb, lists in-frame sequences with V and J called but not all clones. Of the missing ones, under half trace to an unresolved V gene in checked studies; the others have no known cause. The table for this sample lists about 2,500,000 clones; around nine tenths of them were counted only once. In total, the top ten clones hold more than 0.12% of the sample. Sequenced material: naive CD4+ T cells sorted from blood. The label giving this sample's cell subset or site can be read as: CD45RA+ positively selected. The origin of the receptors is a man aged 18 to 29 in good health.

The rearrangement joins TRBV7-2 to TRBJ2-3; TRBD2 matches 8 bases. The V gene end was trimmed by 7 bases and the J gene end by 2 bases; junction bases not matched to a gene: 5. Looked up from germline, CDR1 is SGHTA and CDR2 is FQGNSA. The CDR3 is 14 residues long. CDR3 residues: CASTIAGLTDTQYF. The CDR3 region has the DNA TGTGCCAGCACTATAGCGGGACTCACAGATACGCAGTATTTT.

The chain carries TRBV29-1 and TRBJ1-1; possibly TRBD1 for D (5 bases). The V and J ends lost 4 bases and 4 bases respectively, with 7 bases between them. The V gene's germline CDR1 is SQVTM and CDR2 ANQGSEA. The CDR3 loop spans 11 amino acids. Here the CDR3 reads CSVGQLTEAFF. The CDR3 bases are TGCAGCGTTGGACAGCTCACTGAAGCTTTCTTT.